The next 3 T cell receptor beta chains were all read from a single sample in a study of blood T cell repertoires in COVID-19. Generated by immunoSEQ multiplex PCR, the TCRdb table keeps only in-frame clones and is missing some. The sample contains over 130,000 clones, 70% to 80% of which appear only once. Sequencing used peripheral blood. The receptors were gathered from a woman in her 50s with active or convalescent COVID-19.

V usage is TRBV2 and J usage is TRBJ2-1; TRBD1 matches at 7 bases. Germline lookup yields CDR1 SNHLY and CDR2 FYNNEI. CDR3 length: 13 amino acids. After removal of 3 bases from V and 14 bases from J, the junction contained 10 bases not matched to a gene. CDR3 amino acids: CASSDRRGGQKFF. Written as DNA, the CDR3 is TGTGCCAGCAGTGATCGAAGAGGGGGACAGAAGTTCTTC.

The chain carries TRBV13 and TRBJ1-3; the D gene is possibly TRBD1 (6 bases). From germline, CDR1 is PRHDT and CDR2 FYEKMQ (reference sequence). V lost 5 bases and J lost 6, with 8 bases in between. The CDR3 has 12 amino acids. The DNA for the CDR3 is TGTGCCAGCAGCGAGGGACAAAACACCATATATTTT. Protein product: CASSEGQNTIYF.

This chain connects TRBV19 to TRBJ2-1, with D perhaps TRBD1 (7 bases). This CDR3 is 16 amino acids long. Trimming pared 4 bases from V and 4 bases from J, leaving 17 bases between. CDR1 and CDR2 from the germline V gene are LNHDA and SQIVND (reference sequence). DNA of the CDR3: TGTGCCAGTAGTAGCAGGGGGGCACGGCTTTACAATGAGCAGTTCTTC. It yields the protein CASSSRGARLYNEQFF.